This T cell receptor beta chain emerged from a study of memory CD4+ T cells and cytomegalovirus serostatus. About the research overall: Donors were healthy Belgian adults, fewer than ten CMV seropositive and under 30 seronegative. The study, taken as a whole, reports: CD4+ memory repertoires contained about 40% of the 164 reported CMV TCRbeta sequences.

The sort gate was single viable CD3+CD4+CD8-CD45RO+ cells for memory CD4+ T cells. After thawing, CD4+ T cells were positively selected. This clone was found a few times. Its antigen remains unidentified. V was clipped by 4 bases and J by 4 bases, with 11 bases between them. Germline CDR1 SGHKS, CDR2 YYEKEE (reference sequence). This CDR3 is 13 amino acids long. In the authors' workflow: Out-of-frame sequences were removed, leaving 2,204,828 distinct TCRbeta sequences. Only in-frame clones appear in the TCRdb table, and some are missing; sequencing was by immunoSEQ multiplex PCR. V and J calls and clone size come straight from that table; D and trimming were deduced from the DNA. The sample has 61,000 or so clones, roughly 75% seen once.

The specimen sequenced was memory CD4+ T cells from blood. The source is an adult in good health and CMV-seronegative. Some clones in this sample may be carry-over from other donors' samples. The rearrangement uses TRBV5-5 and TRBJ1-1; no firm D call. CDR3 amino acids: CASSPADPTEAFF. CDR3 sequence (DNA): TGTGCCAGCAGCCCCGCGGACCCCACTGAAGCTTTCTTT.